This T cell receptor (beta chain) derives from a study of CD8 T cells in Susac syndrome. The authors reverse transcribed roughly 0.5 to 1 ug RNA with random hexamers. Multiplex PCR with immunoSEQ amplified the TCR beta CDR3 across 54 Vbeta and 13 Jbeta. Each CDR3 protein is one row after TCRdb ran MiXCR on the immunoSEQ multiplex PCR reads. The repertoire consists of 75,000 to 95,000 distinct CDR3 sequences, with approximately 93% occurring once and the leading ten covering roughly 0.47%. V was shortened by 5 bases and J by 7 bases, with 15 bases between the two germline ends. CDR1 and CDR2 from the germline V gene are MNHEY and SMNVEV (reference sequence). CDR3 length equals 14 residues. Sequencing of TCR beta was carried out in blood CD8+ and CD4+ T cells. The patients with Susac syndrome were individuals who fulfilled the recently defined diagnostic criteria for disease that was either definite or probable.

The chain recombines TRBV27 with TRBJ2-1, with TRBD2 as a possible D gene (6 bases). The sample taken for sequencing was CD8+ T cells from PBMCs. The receptor was isolated from a human donor with Susac syndrome. The CDR3 spells CASSTSEGLNEQFF. The CDR3 DNA reads as TGTGCCAGCAGTACCTCGGAGGGATTGAATGAGCAGTTCTTC.